The entry that follows covers one T cell receptor (beta chain) sequence. Its matching antigen is unknown. Repertoires were generated with immunoSEQ multiplex PCR, while TCRdb's copy carries only in-frame clones and drops some. Among approximately 65,000 clones listed, under 95% were seen once. The time point here: cycle 4 day 1 (C4D1), after six to seven weeks of nivolumab. Brentuximab vedotin exposure varied, and every patient relapsed after autologous stem cell transplantation. Complete response, partial response or progressive disease were the best responses. This sample is drawn from a study of PD-1 blockade in classical Hodgkin lymphoma. In the study overall: Patients were infused with nivolumab 3 mg/kg every 2 weeks.

Study findings and constraints: With CD4+ cells, TCR diversity rose significantly by C4D1, but not with CD8+ cells. Still unresolved is the cause of the repertoire differences, which may be disease activity or prior therapy.

After removal of 4 bases from V and 9 bases from J, the junction contained 5 bases not matched to a gene. In germline, CDR1 is SGHRS, CDR2 YFSETQ. The CDR3 totals 12 residues. The source is a human donor with classical Hodgkin lymphoma. This rearrangement joins TRBV5-1 to TRBJ1-2, with 8 bases matching TRBD1. Sequencing was performed on peripheral blood mononuclear cells (PBMCs), taken before the fourth cycle of nivolumab. DNA of the CDR3: TGCGCCAGCAGCCAGGACAGGGCCCGCTACACCTTC. It specifies CASSQDRARYTF. The full variable domain, completed using reference TRBV5-1 and TRBJ1-2, is KAGVTQTPRYLIKTRGQQVTLSCSPISGHRSVSWYQQTPGQGLQFLFEYFSETQRNKGNFPGRFSGRQFSNSRSEMNVSTLELGDSALYLCASSQDRARYTFGSGTRLTVV.